Listed below are T cell receptor beta chains from one sample, sequenced in a study of a mutant IDH1 vaccine in newly diagnosed glioma. These TCRs are of unknown antigen specificity. The protocol was immunoSEQ multiplex PCR, while the TCRdb copy is restricted to in-frame clones and leaves out a portion. In the table there are about 25,000 clones, about 77% of which are singletons. The sequenced sample was PBMCs, obtained from a glioma patient whose treatment included an IDH1 peptide vaccine. The source of these receptors is a woman younger than 30 with glioma. Both conserved end residues are part of each CDR3. D genes are given only for firm matches. Size is stated for part of the rows, as once, few or many counts, or as a class when the clone is expanded.

TRBJ2-2,TRBV7-2,15,.,TRBD1,CASSPRDREAGELFF,TGTGCCAGCAGTCCCAGGGACAGGGAGGCCGGGGAGCTGTTTTTT
TRBJ1-2,TRBV7-9,15,.,.,CASSFGTLRGHGYTF,TGTGCCAGCAGCTTTGGGACACTCCGGGGTCATGGCTACACCTTC
TRBJ2-5,TRBV18,14,few,.,CASSPPSTLETQYF,TGTGCCAGCTCACCACCGTCAACTTTGGAGACCCAGTACTTC
TRBJ1-3,TRBV30,19,.,TRBD1,CAWSVLGLGQGDSGNTIYF,TGTGCCTGGAGTGTACTGGGACTGGGACAGGGGGATTCTGGAAACACCATATATTTT
TRBJ2-7,TRBV4-2,16,.,.,CASSPISSSADYEQYF,TGTGCCAGCAGCCCTATATCATCTAGCGCTGACTACGAGCAGTACTTC
TRBJ1-1,TRBV6-1,13,.,.,CASSENKNTEAFF,TGTGCCAGCAGTGAGAACAAGAACACTGAAGCTTTCTTT
TRBJ1-2,TRBV30,13,.,TRBD1,CAWALGTGHGYTF,TGTGCCTGGGCTTTGGGGACAGGGCATGGCTACACCTTC
TRBJ2-3,TRBV15,14,.,TRBD2,CAIRLAGGTDTQYF,TGTGCCATCCGACTAGCGGGGGGCACAGATACGCAGTATTTT
TRBJ2-7,TRBV7-9,13,once,.,CASSMDTSYEQYF,TGTGCCAGCAGCATGGACACCTCCTACGAGCAGTACTTC
TRBJ2-5,TRBV30,10,once,.,CAWSVETQYF,TGTGCCTGGAGTGTGGAGACCCAGTACTTC
TRBJ2-1,TRBV12-5,11,.,.,CASGSLREQFF,TGTGCTAGTGGTTCACTCCGGGAACAGTTCTTC
TRBJ1-1,TRBV6-4,13,.,.,CASSEQENTEAFF,TGTGCCAGCAGTGAGCAGGAGAACACTGAAGCTTTCTTT
TRBJ2-2,TRBV7-6,13,.,TRBD2,CASSPSGVRELFF,TGTGCCAGCAGCCCCAGCGGGGTACGGGAGCTGTTTTTT
TRBJ1-1,TRBV7-2,12,.,.,CASSLTQGRAFF,TGTGCCAGCAGCTTAACCCAGGGTAGAGCTTTCTTT
TRBJ1-2,TRBV2,14,few,TRBD1,CASSERTGRNGYTF,TGTGCCAGCAGTGAGAGGACAGGGAGGAATGGCTACACCTTC